The source of this T cell receptor beta chain is a study of response to subunit inactivated influenza vaccine. MiXCR, applied by TCRdb to the RT-PCR reads, yields one record per CDR3 protein. The sample contains over 400,000 distinct CDR3 sequences, about 10% of which appear only once. This clonotype was seen repeatedly, ten times or more. Its antigen is undetermined. The CDR3 spans 16 residues. The V end was cut by 5 bases, the J end by 0 bases, with 14 bases between. Germline CDR1 MNHEY, CDR2 SMNVEV (reference sequence). General study findings and limits: The authors put forward the suggestion that each seasonal influenza vaccination may bring in only a limited number of new T cells.

This TCR was recovered from a man over 45 who received an inactivated influenza vaccine. Source: PBMCs from blood, taken roughly 6 weeks after vaccination. The chain carries TRBV27 and TRBJ1-5, with D uncertain. CDR3 nucleotide sequence: TGTGCCAGCAGTCCGTACCACCCGGATAGCAATCAGCCCCAGCATTTT. Translated: CASSPYHPDSNQPQHF.